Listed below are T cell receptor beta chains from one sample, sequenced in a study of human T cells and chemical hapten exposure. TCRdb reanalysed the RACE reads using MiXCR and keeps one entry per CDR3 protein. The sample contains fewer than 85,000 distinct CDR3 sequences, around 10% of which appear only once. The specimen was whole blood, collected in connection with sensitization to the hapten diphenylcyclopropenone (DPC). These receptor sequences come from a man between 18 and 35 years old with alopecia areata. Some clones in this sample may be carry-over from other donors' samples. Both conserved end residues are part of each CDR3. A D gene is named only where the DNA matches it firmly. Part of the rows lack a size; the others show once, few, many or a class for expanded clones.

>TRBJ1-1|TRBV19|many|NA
TGTGCCAGTAGTATGAGCACGGGCTGGACTGAAGCTTTCTTT
CASSMSTGWTEAFF
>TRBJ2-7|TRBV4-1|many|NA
TGCGCCAGCAGCCAAGATCGATATGCCTACGAGCAGTACTTC
CASSQDRYAYEQYF
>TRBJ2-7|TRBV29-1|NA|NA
TGCAGCGCCCGCCACCACGAGCAGTACTTC
CSARHHEQYF
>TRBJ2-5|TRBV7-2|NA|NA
TGTGCCAGCAGCTTAGTTTGGGGGGCACAAGAGACCCAGTACTTC
CASSLVWGAQETQYF
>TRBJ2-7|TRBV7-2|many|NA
TGTGCCAGCAGCACATACGACACACTCTACGAGCAGTACTTC
CASSTYDTLYEQYF
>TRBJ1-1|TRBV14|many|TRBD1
TGTGCCAGCAGCCATTTGTGGACAGGGATGTCTTTCTTT
CASSHLWTGMSFF
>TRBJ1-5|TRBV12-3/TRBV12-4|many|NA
TGTGCCAGCAGTCTCTACGCGGCCGCGGGGGCGTTCCAAATAGGCAATCAGCCCCAGCATTTT
CASSLYAAAGAFQIGNQPQHF
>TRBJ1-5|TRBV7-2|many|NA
TGTGCCAGCAGCTTGGACGGCAGCAATCAGCCCCAGCATTTT
CASSLDGSNQPQHF
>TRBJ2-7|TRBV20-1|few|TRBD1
TGCAGTGCTAGGGGACAGACAGGGGCCTACGAGCAGTACTTC
CSARGQTGAYEQYF
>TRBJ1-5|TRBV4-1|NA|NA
TGCGCCAGCAGCTCCGAGCTTGCAGGGGTTTGGGGCAATCAGCCCCAGCATTTT
CASSSELAGVWGNQPQHF
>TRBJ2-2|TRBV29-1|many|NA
TGCAGCGTTGTTGAGGGGCTCGCCGGGGAGCTGTTTTTT
CSVVEGLAGELFF
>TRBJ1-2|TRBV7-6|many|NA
TGTGCCAGCAGCTCCACACACTCGACAGAACCTTATGGCTACACCTTC
CASSSTHSTEPYGYTF
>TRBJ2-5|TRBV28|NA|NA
TGTGCCAGCAGTTTAAAGAGGTTCCAAGAGACCCAGTACTTC
CASSLKRFQETQYF
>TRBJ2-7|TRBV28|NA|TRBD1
TGTGCCAGCAGTTCCCTGGACAGGCCCAGCTACGAGCAGTACTTC
CASSSLDRPSYEQYF
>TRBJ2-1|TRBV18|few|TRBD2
TGTGCCAGCTCATCAACCGGGACTAGCGGGAGCTCCTACAATGAGCAGTTCTTC
CASSSTGTSGSSYNEQFF
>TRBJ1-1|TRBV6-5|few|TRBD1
TGTGCCAGCAGGTGGACAGGGAACACTGAAGCTTTCTTT
CASRWTGNTEAFF
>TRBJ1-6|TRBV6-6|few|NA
TGTGCCAGCAGAACGGGTCTGAATTCACCCCTCCACTTT
CASRTGLNSPLHF
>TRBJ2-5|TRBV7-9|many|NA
TGTGCCAGCAGCTTATTTCTCGGGGGACGCGAGACCCAGTACTTC
CASSLFLGGRETQYF
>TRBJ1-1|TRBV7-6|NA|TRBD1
TGTGCCAGCAGCCCGGACAGGGAGACTGAAGCTTTCTTT
CASSPDRETEAFF
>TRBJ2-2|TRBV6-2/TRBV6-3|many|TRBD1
TGTGCCAGCAGTCCGGGACAGCTGACCACCGGGGAGCTGTTTTTT
CASSPGQLTTGELFF
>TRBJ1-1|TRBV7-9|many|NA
TGTGCCAGCAGCCCCCCGAACACTGAAGCTTTCTTT
CASSPPNTEAFF
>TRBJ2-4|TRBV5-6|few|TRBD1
TGTGCCAGCACCCGAACCCGGGACAGCCAAAACATTCAGTACTTC
CASTRTRDSQNIQYF
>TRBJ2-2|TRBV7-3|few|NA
TGTGCCAGCAGTCGGGACTCCTCAGACACCGGGGAGCTGTTTTTT
CASSRDSSDTGELFF
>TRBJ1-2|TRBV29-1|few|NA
TGCAGCGTTGAACAGGGGCACTATGGCTACACCTTC
CSVEQGHYGYTF
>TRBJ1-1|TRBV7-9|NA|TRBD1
TGTGCCAGCAGCCAAGGTTGGGACAGGGGGCCCACTGAAGCTTTCTTT
CASSQGWDRGPTEAFF
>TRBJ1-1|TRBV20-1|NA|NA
TGCAGTGCTAGAGAGACTGACACTGAAGCTTTCTTT
CSARETDTEAFF
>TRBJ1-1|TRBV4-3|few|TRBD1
TGCGCCAGCAGCCCCGGACAGGGGCTTATGAACACTGAAGCTTTCTTT
CASSPGQGLMNTEAFF
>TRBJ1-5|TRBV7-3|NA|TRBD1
TGTGCCAGCAGCTTATGGGGACAGGTGAAGCGGGGTCAGCCCCAGCATTTT
CASSLWGQVKRGQPQHF
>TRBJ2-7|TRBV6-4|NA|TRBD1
TGTGCCAGCAGGCAACAGGGGGCCTGCCCCGAGCAGTACTTC
CASRQQGACPEQYF
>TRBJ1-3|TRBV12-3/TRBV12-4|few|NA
TGTGCCAGCAGTTTGAGGGTTAGGTCCTCCTCTGGAAACACCATATATTTT
CASSLRVRSSSGNTIYF
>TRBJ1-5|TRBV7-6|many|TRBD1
TGTGCCAGCAGCTTGGGGACAGGGGGAGCGGGCAATCAGCCCCAGCATTTT
CASSLGTGGAGNQPQHF
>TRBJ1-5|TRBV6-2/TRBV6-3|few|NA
TGTGCCAGCAGTTTCGGGCTTTCTCAGCCCCAGCATTTT
CASSFGLSQPQHF
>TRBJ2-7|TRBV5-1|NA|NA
TGCGCCAGCAGCTGGGACGGAGCACTCTACGAGCAGTACTTC
CASSWDGALYEQYF
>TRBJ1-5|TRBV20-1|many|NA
TGCAGTGCACTTAGGCCCGCGGGGGGGTACGATCAGCCCCAGCATTTT
CSALRPAGGYDQPQHF
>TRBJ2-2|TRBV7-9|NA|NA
TGTGCCAGCAGCTCCACCCCCCGGGTAACCACCGGGGAGCTGTTTTTT
CASSSTPRVTTGELFF
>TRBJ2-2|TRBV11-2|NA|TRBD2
TGTGCCAGCGCCTCTAGCGGGGGGGCCGGGGAGCTGTTTTTT
CASASSGGAGELFF
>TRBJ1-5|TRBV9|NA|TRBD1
TGTGCCAGCAGCCCAAGGGGGGACAGGGGTCAGCCCCAGCATTTT
CASSPRGDRGQPQHF
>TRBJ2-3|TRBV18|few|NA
TGTGCCAGCTCACAAAGGGTCGCTAGCACAGATACGCAGTATTTT
CASSQRVASTDTQYF
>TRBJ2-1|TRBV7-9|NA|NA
TGTGCCAGCAGCCCGGCCCCGTCCTCTTCCTACAATGAGCAGTTCTTC
CASSPAPSSSYNEQFF
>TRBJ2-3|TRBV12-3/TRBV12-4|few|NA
TGTGCCAGCAGAAAGGGGGGCGGCACAGATACGCAGTATTTT
CASRKGGGTDTQYF
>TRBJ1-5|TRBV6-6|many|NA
TGTGCCAGCCTCCCTGGGGCAGGGTCGGGCAATCAGCCCCAGCATTTT
CASLPGAGSGNQPQHF
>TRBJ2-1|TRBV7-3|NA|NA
TGTGCCAGCAGCCCCGGTTCCGGGAATGAGCAGTTCTTC
CASSPGSGNEQFF
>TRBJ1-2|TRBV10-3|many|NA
TGTGCCATCAGTGAAGTAGGAGGGGATGGCTACACCTTC
CAISEVGGDGYTF
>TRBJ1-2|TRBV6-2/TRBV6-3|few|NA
TGTGCCAGCAGTTACCAGGGTTACTATGGCTACACCTTC
CASSYQGYYGYTF
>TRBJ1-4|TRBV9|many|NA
TGTGCCAGCAGCCCCGTCCCTCGCCTAACTAATGAAAAACTGTTTTTT
CASSPVPRLTNEKLFF
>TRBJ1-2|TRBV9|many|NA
TGTGCCAGCAGCGGAAGACAGAGTTCCTATGGCTACACCTTC
CASSGRQSSYGYTF
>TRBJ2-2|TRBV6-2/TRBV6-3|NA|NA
TGTGCCAGCAAACCGGGAGAGAACACCGGGGAGCTGTTTTTT
CASKPGENTGELFF
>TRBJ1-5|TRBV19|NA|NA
TGTGCCAGTAGCCGCCCATATCAGCCCCAGCATTTT
CASSRPYQPQHF
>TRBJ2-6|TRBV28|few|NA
TGTGCCAGCAGTTTTATCGGCAGGAGCTCTGGGGCCAACGTCCTGACTTTC
CASSFIGRSSGANVLTF
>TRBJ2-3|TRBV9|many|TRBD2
TGTGCCAGCAGCGTATGGACTAGCGGGGGAAATACGCAGTATTTT
CASSVWTSGGNTQYF
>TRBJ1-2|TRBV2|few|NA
TGTGCCAGTTTGGCTGCCTATGGCTACACCTTC
CASLAAYGYTF